These 20 T cell receptor beta chains were all obtained from the same sample, sequenced in a study of identifying expanded T cells in peripheral blood. Produced via immunoSEQ multiplex PCR; TCRdb's table is partial and in-frame only. The sample yields some 76,000 clones, under 90% seen once. Material for sequencing was blood. The origin of the receptors is a person aged 18 to 75 in good health.

This chain links TRBV5-4 with TRBJ1-4; 12 nucleotides match TRBD1. The CDR3 is 16 residues long. Trimming took 4 bases from V and 5 from J; bases not matched to a gene: 6. CDR1 SGHNT and CDR2 YYREEE come from the germline V gene (reference sequence). The CDR3: CASSPGQGALNEKLFF. Written as DNA, the CDR3 is TGTGCCAGCAGCCCGGGACAGGGGGCCCTAAATGAAAAACTGTTTTTT. The whole variable domain, remainder taken from reference TRBV5-4 and TRBJ1-4, is ETGVTQSPTHLIKTRGQQVTLRCSSQSGHNTVSWYQQALGQGPQFIFQYYREEENGRGNFPPRFSGLQFPNYSSELNVNALELDDSALYLCASSPGQGALNEKLFFGSGTQLSVL.

The sample holds one count of this clone. This chain connects TRBV11-2 to TRBJ2-4; TRBD2 aligns across 9 bases. Trimming removed 2 bases from V and 1 base from J; junction bases left unmatched: 12. The length of the CDR3 is 19 residues. Germline V CDR1 and CDR2: SGHAT, FQNNGV. This chain's CDR3 is CASSLWGSGSSVAKNIQYF. As DNA, the CDR3 is TGTGCCAGCAGCTTATGGGGTAGCGGGAGTTCTGTTGCCAAAAACATTCAGTACTTC. Drawing the rest from reference TRBV11-2 and TRBJ2-4, the complete variable domain is EAGVAQSPRYKIIEKRQSVAFWCNPISGHATLYWYQQILGQGPKLLIQFQNNGVVDDSQLPKDRFSAERLKGVDSTLKIQPAKLEDSAVYLCASSLWGSGSSVAKNIQYFGAGTRLSVL.

The CDR3 sequence is CASRRDRAEEKLFF. CDR3 nucleotide sequence: TGTGCCAGTAGGAGGGACAGGGCGGAGGAAAAACTGTTTTTT. The rearrangement uses TRBV19 and TRBJ1-4; 9 bases are shared with TRBD1. The CDR3 consists of 14 residues. J lost 8 bases, V lost 6 bases, and 7 bases had no gene match. Per the germline V gene, CDR1 is LNHDA and CDR2 is SQIVND (reference sequence).

The chain carries TRBV7-6 and TRBJ1-3, with 7 bases fitting TRBD1. J was trimmed by 2 bases and V by 0 bases; bases with no gene match: 4. This CDR3 contains 16 residues. From germline, CDR1 is SGHVS and CDR2 FNYEAQ. The CDR3 DNA reads TGTGCCAGCAGCTTAGCAGACAGGGACCCTGGAAACACCATATATTTT. It is translated as CASSLADRDPGNTIYF.

This clone came up once. One end of the junction is discordant with germline, which a read error may explain. The rearrangement joins TRBV12-5 to TRBJ2-7; 9 nucleotides match TRBD1. CDR1 LGHNT and CDR2 FRNRAP come from the germline V gene. The CDR3 has 16 residues. For the CDR3, the DNA is TGTGCTAGTGGCTTGGGGGGACAGGGAACAGCCTACGAGCAGTACTTC. This encodes CASGLGGQGTAYEQYF.

This rearrangement joins TRBV7-2 to TRBJ2-3, with 8 bases lining up with TRBD2. The CDR3 has 16 residues. CDR1 and CDR2 (germline): SGHTA, FQGNSA. With V trimmed by 4 bases and J by 3 bases, 9 bases remained unmatched. For the CDR3, the DNA is TGTGCCAGCAGCTCGCAAGCGGGAGCTGGGACAGATACGCAGTATTTT. It encodes CASSSQAGAGTDTQYF.

This clone was found a few times. The chain is built from TRBV29-1 and TRBJ2-7, with 8 bases that match TRBD1. The CDR3 is made up of 14 amino acids. The germline V gene has CDR1 SQVTM and CDR2 ANQGSEA. V shed 7 bases, J shed 2 bases, and the junction held 10 bases outside the gene matches. CDR3 protein: CSAEGRDRPYEQYF. The CDR3 nucleotides are TGCAGCGCCGAGGGCCGGGACAGGCCCTACGAGCAGTACTTC.

This clone was counted a few times. The V call is TRBV30, the J call TRBJ1-4, with 7 bases aligning to TRBD1. V lost 2 bases, J lost 8 bases, and 8 bases stayed unmatched. Germline values: CDR1 GTSNPN, CDR2 SVGIG (reference sequence). This CDR3 is built from 14 residues. CDR3 sequence reads: CAWSLQGVGEKLFF. The CDR3 DNA reads as TGTGCCTGGAGTCTCCAGGGGGTAGGGGAAAAACTGTTTTTT.

The chain employs TRBV4-3 and TRBJ2-1; the D gene is possibly TRBD2 (7 bases). V lost 3 bases and J 6 bases, leaving 18 bases between the germline ends. CDR3 size: 16 residues. Germline values: CDR1 LGHNA, CDR2 YSLEER. The CDR3 nucleotides read TGCGCCAGCAGCCAGAAGGGGAGGGGGAATTCCAATGAGCAGTTCTTC. As protein: CASSQKGRGNSNEQFF.

V and J are TRBV19 and TRBJ1-3; D possibly corresponds to TRBD1 (5 bases). The CDR3 covers 14 residues. The V gene's germline CDR1 is LNHDA and CDR2 SQIVND (reference sequence). V was cut by 10 bases and J by 4 bases, with 17 bases left in between. DNA for the CDR3: TGTGCCACCTCTCCAGGGACCCCCGGAAACACCATATATTTT. Amino acids: CATSPGTPGNTIYF. Filled out from reference TRBV19 and TRBJ1-3, the complete variable domain reads DGGITQSPKYLFRKEGQNVTLSCEQNLNHDAMYWYRQDPGQGLRLIYYSQIVNDFQKGDIAEGYSVSREKKESFPLTVTSAQKNPTAFYLCATSPGTPGNTIYFGEGSWLTVV.

The chain couples TRBV5-1 to TRBJ1-1, with D unclear. Germline CDR1 and CDR2: SGHRS and YFSETQ. With 0 bases removed from V and 1 base from J, the gap between germline ends came to 7 bases. The CDR3 loop spans 14 amino acids. The CDR3: CASSLDDGNTEAFF. CDR3 bases: TGCGCCAGCAGCTTGGACGACGGGAACACTGAAGCTTTCTTT.

This rearrangement joins TRBV7-2 to TRBJ1-5; D possibly corresponds to TRBD1 (6 bases). CDR3 length equals 16 residues. Germline lookup yields CDR1 SGHTA and CDR2 FQGNSA. V was pared by 1 base and J by 7 bases, with 17 bases between. Written as DNA, the CDR3 is TGTGCCAGCAGCTTAGGAGGGCCACCGGACAGACAGCCCCAGCATTTT. This sequence encodes CASSLGGPPDRQPQHF.

This clone was seen once. The chain combines TRBV30 with TRBJ2-5; D may be TRBD1 or TRBD2 (5 bases each). CDR3 size: 13 residues. CDR1 and CDR2 (germline): GTSNPN, SVGIG (reference sequence). Trimming removed 1 base at V and 2 bases at J, with 8 bases between. CDR3 in amino acids: CAWSAGTQETQYF. The CDR3 DNA follows: TGTGCCTGGAGTGCCGGGACGCAAGAGACCCAGTACTTC.

This chain joins TRBV4-3 and TRBJ2-7; 11 nucleotides align to TRBD2. J gave up 7 bases and V 0 bases, and 5 bases lay outside the gene matches. CDR1 and CDR2 (germline): LGHNA, YSLEER. The CDR3 is 15 amino acids. CDR3 in amino acids: CASSQELAGALEQYF. CDR3 nucleotide sequence: TGCGCCAGCAGCCAAGAACTAGCGGGGGCCCTGGAGCAGTACTTC.

The chain combines TRBV5-5 with TRBJ2-7; tentative D call: TRBD2 (6 bases). V was trimmed by 2 bases and J by 6 bases, leaving 12 bases between them. CDR1 is SGHKS and CDR2 is YYEKEE in the germline V gene (reference sequence). The CDR3 spans 13 residues. CDR3 sequence: CASSFGGAGEQYF. The CDR3 DNA is TGTGCCAGCAGCTTCGGAGGGGCTGGCGAGCAGTACTTC.

The chain links TRBV6-1 to TRBJ2-7, with 11 bases lining up with TRBD1. This CDR3 spans 14 amino acids. Germline CDR1 and CDR2: MNHNS and SASEGT. With V trimmed by 5 bases and J by 6 bases, 6 bases remained unmatched. Here the CDR3 reads CASSPDRGLLEQYF. In DNA form, the CDR3 reads TGTGCCAGCAGTCCGGACAGGGGGCTTCTCGAGCAGTACTTC.

The J gene is TRBJ2-1, the V gene TRBV4-3, with TRBD2 as a possible D gene (5 bases). The V gene's germline CDR1 is LGHNA and CDR2 YSLEER. V shed 3 bases and J shed 7 bases, with 16 bases lying between them. The CDR3 has 15 residues. The CDR3 region has the DNA TGCGCCAGCAGCCAGATGACGGGAATTGGGAATGAGCAGTTCTTC. This gives the protein CASSQMTGIGNEQFF.

V is TRBV5-4 and J is TRBJ2-3, with 10 positions matching TRBD1. CDR3 size: 15 residues. V trimming: 4 bases; J trimming: 3 bases; junction bases outside the gene matches: 5. Looked up from germline, CDR1 is SGHNT and CDR2 is YYREEE (reference sequence). In DNA form, the CDR3 reads TGTGCCAGCAGCAACCGGGACAGGGGTACAGATACGCAGTATTTT. Encoded protein: CASSNRDRGTDTQYF.

The CDR3 sequence: CASSFLRGGDTQYF. DNA for the CDR3: TGTGCCAGCAGCTTTCTTAGGGGGGGAGATACGCAGTATTTT. The chain combines TRBV5-8 with TRBJ2-3; perhaps TRBD2 as D (7 bases). The CDR3 extends over 14 amino acids. Trimming shortened V by 2 bases and J by 5 bases, and 12 bases separated the two germline ends. Germline lookup yields CDR1 SGHTS and CDR2 YDEGEE.

J is TRBJ2-7 and V is TRBV7-6, with 9 positions matching TRBD1. The germline CDR1 and CDR2 sequences are SGHVS and FNYEAQ. The CDR3 is 13 residues long. Trimming cost V 2 bases and J 6 bases; bases outside gene matches: 2. For the CDR3, the DNA is TGTGCCAGCAGCTTACAGGGACAGGGCGAGCAGTACTTC. Protein: CASSLQGQGEQYF.